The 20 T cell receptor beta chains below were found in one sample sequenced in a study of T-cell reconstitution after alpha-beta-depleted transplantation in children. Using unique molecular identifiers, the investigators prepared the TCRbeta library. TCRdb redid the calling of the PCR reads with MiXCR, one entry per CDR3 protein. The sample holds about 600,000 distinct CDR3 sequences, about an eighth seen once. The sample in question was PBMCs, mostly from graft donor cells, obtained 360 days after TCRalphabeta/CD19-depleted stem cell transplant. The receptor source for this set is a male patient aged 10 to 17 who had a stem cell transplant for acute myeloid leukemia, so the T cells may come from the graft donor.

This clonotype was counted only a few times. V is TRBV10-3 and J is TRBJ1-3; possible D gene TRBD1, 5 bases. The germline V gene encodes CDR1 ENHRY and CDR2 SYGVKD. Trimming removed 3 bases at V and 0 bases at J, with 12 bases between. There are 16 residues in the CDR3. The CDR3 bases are TGTGCCATCAGTGATTCAGCAGGGAGCTCTGGAAACACCATATATTTT. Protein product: CAISDSAGSSGNTIYF.

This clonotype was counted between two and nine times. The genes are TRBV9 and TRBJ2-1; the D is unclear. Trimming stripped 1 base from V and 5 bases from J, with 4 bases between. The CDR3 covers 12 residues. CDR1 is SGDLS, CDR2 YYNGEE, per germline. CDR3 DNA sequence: TGTGCCAGCAGCGTATTGGACAATGAGCAGTTCTTC. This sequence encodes CASSVLDNEQFF.

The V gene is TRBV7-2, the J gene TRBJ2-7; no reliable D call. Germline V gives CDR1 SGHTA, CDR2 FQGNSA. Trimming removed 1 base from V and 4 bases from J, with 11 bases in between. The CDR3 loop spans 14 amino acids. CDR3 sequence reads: CASSLVLEGYEQYF. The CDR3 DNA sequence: TGTGCCAGCAGCTTAGTTTTAGAAGGATACGAGCAGTACTTC.

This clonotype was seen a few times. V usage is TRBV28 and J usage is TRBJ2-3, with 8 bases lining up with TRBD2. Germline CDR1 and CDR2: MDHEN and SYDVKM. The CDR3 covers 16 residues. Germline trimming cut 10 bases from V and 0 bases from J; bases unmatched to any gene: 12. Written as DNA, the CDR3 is TGTGCCACTCTACCCAGGGCTAGCGGGAGCACAGATACGCAGTATTTT. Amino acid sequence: CATLPRASGSTDTQYF.

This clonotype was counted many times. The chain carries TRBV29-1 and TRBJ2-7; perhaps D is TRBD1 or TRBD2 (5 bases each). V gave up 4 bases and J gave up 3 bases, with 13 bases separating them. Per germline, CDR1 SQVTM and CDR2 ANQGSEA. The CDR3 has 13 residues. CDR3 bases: TGCAGCGTTGTCGGGGCGCGGAGCTACGAGCAGTACTTC. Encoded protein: CSVVGARSYEQYF.

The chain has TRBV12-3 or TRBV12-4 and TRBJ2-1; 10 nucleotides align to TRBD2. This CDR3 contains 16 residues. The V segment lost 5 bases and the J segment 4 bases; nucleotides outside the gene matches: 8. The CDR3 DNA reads TGTGCCAGCAGTCACAAAACGGGACTAGCGTACAATGAGCAGTTCTTC. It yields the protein CASSHKTGLAYNEQFF.

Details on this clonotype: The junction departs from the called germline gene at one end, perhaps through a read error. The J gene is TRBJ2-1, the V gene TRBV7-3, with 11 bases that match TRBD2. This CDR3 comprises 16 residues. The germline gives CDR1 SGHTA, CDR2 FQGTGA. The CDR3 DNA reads TGTGCCAGCAGCCCACTAGCGGGAGTAGTCCACAATGGGCAGTTCTTC. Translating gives CASSPLAGVVHNGQFF.

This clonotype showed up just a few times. CDR3 protein: CASSLGLAGGTGNTDTQYF. DNA of the CDR3: TGTGCCAGCAGCTTAGGACTAGCGGGAGGAACCGGAAACACAGATACGCAGTATTTT. The gene calls are TRBV7-6 and TRBJ2-3, with 13 bases lining up with TRBD2. Germline V gives CDR1 SGHVS, CDR2 FNYEAQ. This CDR3 region has 19 residues. V dropped 1 base and J dropped 2; count of bases not matched to a gene: 9.

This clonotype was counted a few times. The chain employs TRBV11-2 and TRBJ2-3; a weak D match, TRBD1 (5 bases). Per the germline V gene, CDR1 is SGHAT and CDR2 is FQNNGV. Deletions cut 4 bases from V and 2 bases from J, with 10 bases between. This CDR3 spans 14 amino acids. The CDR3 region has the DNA TGTGCCAGCAGCTCGTCAGGGCCCACAGATACGCAGTATTTT. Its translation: CASSSSGPTDTQYF.

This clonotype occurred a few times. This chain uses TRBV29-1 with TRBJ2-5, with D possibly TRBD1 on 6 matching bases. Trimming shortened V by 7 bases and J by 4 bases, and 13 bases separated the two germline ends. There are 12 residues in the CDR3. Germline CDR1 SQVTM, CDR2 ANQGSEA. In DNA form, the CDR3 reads TGCAGCGGTTGGCTAGGGGGAGAGACCCAGTACTTC. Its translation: CSGWLGGETQYF. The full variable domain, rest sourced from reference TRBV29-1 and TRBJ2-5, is SAVISQKPSRDICQRGTSLTIQCQVDSQVTMMFWYRQQPGQSLTLIATANQGSEATYESGFVIDKFPISRPNLTFSTLTVSNMSPEDSSIYLCSGWLGGETQYFGPGTRLLVL.

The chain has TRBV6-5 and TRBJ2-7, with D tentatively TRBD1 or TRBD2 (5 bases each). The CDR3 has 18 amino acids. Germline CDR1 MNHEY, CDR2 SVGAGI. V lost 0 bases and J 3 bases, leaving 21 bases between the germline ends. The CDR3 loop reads CASSYSGVEGVEGYEQYF. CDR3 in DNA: TGTGCCAGCAGTTACTCGGGGGTTGAGGGAGTAGAGGGCTACGAGCAGTACTTC.

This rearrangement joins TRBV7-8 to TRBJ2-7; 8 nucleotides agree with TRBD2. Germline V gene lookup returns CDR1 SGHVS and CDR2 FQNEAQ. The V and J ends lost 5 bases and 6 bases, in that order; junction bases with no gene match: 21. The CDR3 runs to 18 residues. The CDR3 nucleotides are TGTGCCAGCAGCCTCGGAAAACCGTGGCTAGCGGGTCCATTCGAGCAGTACTTC. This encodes CASSLGKPWLAGPFEQYF.

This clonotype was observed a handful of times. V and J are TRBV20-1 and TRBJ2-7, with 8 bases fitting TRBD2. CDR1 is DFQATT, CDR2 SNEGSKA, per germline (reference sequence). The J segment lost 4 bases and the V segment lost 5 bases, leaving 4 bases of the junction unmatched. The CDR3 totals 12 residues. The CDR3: CSAPIAGYEQYF. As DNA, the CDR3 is TGCAGTGCTCCGATAGCGGGGTACGAGCAGTACTTC.

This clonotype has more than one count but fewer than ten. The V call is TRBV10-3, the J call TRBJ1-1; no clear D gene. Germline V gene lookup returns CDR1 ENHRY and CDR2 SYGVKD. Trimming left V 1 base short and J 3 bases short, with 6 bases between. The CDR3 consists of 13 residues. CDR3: CAISELGYTEAFF. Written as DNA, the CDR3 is TGTGCCATCAGTGAGTTGGGGTACACTGAAGCTTTCTTT.

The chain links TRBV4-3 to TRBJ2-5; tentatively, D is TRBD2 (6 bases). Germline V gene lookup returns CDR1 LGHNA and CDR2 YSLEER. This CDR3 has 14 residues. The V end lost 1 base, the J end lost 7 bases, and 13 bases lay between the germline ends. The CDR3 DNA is TGCGCCAGCAGCCAAGGGAGGGGACGTTGGACCCAGTACTTC. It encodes CASSQGRGRWTQYF.

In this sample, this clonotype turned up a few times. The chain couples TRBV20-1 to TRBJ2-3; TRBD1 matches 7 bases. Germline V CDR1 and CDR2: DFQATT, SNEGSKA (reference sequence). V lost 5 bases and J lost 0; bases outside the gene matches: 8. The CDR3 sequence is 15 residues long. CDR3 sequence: CSAAQGTQSTDTQYF. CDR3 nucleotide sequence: TGCAGTGCTGCACAGGGGACGCAAAGCACAGATACGCAGTATTTT.

CDR3: CSVVGVGSQTQYF. CDR3 sequence (DNA): TGCAGCGTTGTAGGTGTCGGGTCTCAGACCCAGTACTTC. V gene TRBV29-1 combines with J gene TRBJ2-5, with unresolved D. The CDR3 extends over 13 amino acids. Deletions cut 4 bases from V and 6 bases from J, with 15 bases between. Germline CDR1 is SQVTM and CDR2 is ANQGSEA.

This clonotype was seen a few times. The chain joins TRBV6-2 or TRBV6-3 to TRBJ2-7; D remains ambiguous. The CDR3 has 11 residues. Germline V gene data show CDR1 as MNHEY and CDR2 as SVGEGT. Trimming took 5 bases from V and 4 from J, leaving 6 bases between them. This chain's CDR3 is CASSQQYEQYF. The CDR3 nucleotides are TGTGCCAGCAGTCAGCAGTACGAGCAGTACTTC.

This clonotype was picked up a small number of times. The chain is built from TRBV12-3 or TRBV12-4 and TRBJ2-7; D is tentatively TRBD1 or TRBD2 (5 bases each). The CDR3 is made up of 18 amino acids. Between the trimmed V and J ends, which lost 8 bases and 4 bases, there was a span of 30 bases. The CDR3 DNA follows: TGTGCCAGCGCCTCCCGGACGGTCCTAGCCATGAGGGGATACGAGCAGTACTTC. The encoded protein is CASASRTVLAMRGYEQYF.

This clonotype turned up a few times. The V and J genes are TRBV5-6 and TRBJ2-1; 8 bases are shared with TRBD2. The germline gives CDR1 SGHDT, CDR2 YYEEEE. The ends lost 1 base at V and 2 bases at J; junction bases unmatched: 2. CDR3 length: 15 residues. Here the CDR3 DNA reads TGTGCCAGCAGCTTGAGGACTAGCACCTACAATGAGCAGTTCTTC. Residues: CASSLRTSTYNEQFF.